These 4 T cell receptor beta chains originate from one sample sequenced in a study of regulatory T cells in long-lasting Graves disease (dated by TCRdb to 2020 to 2023). The sample's time point label, in plain terms: newly diagnosed GD, antithyroid drugs for less than 3 months. RNA was extracted from PBMCs in TRIzol for both TCR sequencing and RNA sequencing. Library prep was done by multiplex PCR. Reads for this sample came from an Illumina HiSeq 4000. To build TCR beta libraries, CDR3 regions were amplified by Arm-PCR using iRepertoire HTBI primers. Clones were called with MiXCR by TCRdb after fastp trimmed the public reads at Q25, and only in-frame beta chains were retained. CDR3 protein duplicates are merged, each entry listing the most common genes and DNA. The sample includes about 400,000 distinct CDR3 sequences, with approximately 15% observed a single time. About 8% of the sample is held by the ten biggest clonotypes.

The same specimen was also included in a second study, on T cells in Graves' hyperthyroidism and ophthalmopathy.

This specimen consisted of peripheral blood mononuclear cells (PBMCs), obtained at new diagnosis, from a patient treated with antithyroid drugs. Every receptor here comes from a middle-aged woman with Graves disease. Donor details come from another sample of the same person, matched by shared clones.

This clonotype was seen ten or more times. This rearrangement joins TRBV20-1 to TRBJ2-7; 10 bases agree with TRBD2. The CDR3 is made up of 14 amino acids. V dropped 3 bases and J dropped 2; count of bases not matched to a gene: 4. The germline V gene has CDR1 DFQATT and CDR2 SNEGSKA (reference sequence). The CDR3 sequence is CSARTLAGPYEQYF. The CDR3 nucleotides are TGCAGTGCTAGGACACTAGCGGGACCCTACGAGCAGTACTTC.

This clonotype was observed a few times. V is TRBV5-1 and J is TRBJ2-1; 14 nucleotides line up with TRBD2. Germline CDR1 SGHRS, CDR2 YFSETQ. V lost 0 bases and J lost 8; bases outside the gene matches: 16. The CDR3 sequence is 20 residues long. CDR3 amino acids: CASSLERLGTSGRYMDEQFF. CDR3 DNA: TGCGCCAGCAGCTTGGAGCGCCTTGGGACTAGCGGGAGATATATGGATGAGCAGTTCTTC.

This chain uses TRBV7-2 with TRBJ2-7, with D perhaps matching TRBD2 (7 bases). This CDR3 region has 15 residues. CDR1 is SGHTA and CDR2 is FQGNSA in the germline V gene. Trimming removed 0 bases from V and 3 bases from J, with 12 bases in between. The CDR3 loop is CASSLAGGHGYEQYF. In DNA form, the CDR3 reads TGTGCCAGCAGCTTAGCGGGGGGGCACGGCTACGAGCAGTACTTC. The whole variable domain, remainder taken from reference TRBV7-2 and TRBJ2-7, is GAGVSQSPSNKVTEKGKDVELRCDPISGHTALYWYRQSLGQGLEFLIYFQGNSAPDKSGLPSDRFSAERTGGSVSTLTIQRTQQEDSAVYLCASSLAGGHGYEQYFGPGTRLTVT.

This clonotype occurred many times. This rearrangement joins TRBV11-3 to TRBJ1-1; possible D gene TRBD1, 5 bases. CDR3 size: 17 residues. V dropped 5 bases and J dropped 1 base, with 20 bases sitting between them. Germline V gene lookup returns CDR1 SGHNT and CDR2 YENEEA. CDR3 region: CASSLNYPGSGNTEAFF. The CDR3 DNA reads as TGTGCCAGCAGCCTAAACTACCCAGGGTCGGGGAACACTGAAGCTTTCTTT. Based on the CDR3 plus reference TRBV11-3 and TRBJ1-1, the full variable domain is EAGVVQSPRYKIIEKKQPVAFWCNPISGHNTLYWYLQNLGQGPELLIRYENEEAVDDSQLPKDRFSAERLKGVDSTLKIQPAELGDSAVYLCASSLNYPGSGNTEAFFGQGTRLTVV.